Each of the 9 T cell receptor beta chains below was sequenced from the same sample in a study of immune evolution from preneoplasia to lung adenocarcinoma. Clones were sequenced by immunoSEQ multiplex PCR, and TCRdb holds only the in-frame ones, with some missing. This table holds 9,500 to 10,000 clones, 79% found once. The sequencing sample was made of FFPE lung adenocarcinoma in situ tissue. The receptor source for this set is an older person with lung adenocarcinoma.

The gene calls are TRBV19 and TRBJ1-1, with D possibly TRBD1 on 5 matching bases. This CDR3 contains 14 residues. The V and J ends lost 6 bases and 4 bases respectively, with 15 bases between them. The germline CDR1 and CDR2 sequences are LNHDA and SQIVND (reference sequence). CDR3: CASRGFGGSTEAFF. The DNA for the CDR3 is TGTGCCAGTAGAGGCTTCGGGGGTAGCACTGAAGCTTTCTTT. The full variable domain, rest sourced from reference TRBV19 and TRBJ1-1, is DGGITQSPKYLFRKEGQNVTLSCEQNLNHDAMYWYRQDPGQGLRLIYYSQIVNDFQKGDIAEGYSVSREKKESFPLTVTSAQKNPTAFYLCASRGFGGSTEAFFGQGTRLTVV.

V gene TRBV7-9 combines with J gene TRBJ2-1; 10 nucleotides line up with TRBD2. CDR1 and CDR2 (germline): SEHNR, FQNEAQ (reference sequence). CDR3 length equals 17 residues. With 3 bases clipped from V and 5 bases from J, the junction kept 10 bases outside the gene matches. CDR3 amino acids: CASSFRLAGATNNEQFF. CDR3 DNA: TGTGCCAGCAGCTTCAGGCTAGCGGGGGCCACGAACAATGAGCAGTTCTTC.

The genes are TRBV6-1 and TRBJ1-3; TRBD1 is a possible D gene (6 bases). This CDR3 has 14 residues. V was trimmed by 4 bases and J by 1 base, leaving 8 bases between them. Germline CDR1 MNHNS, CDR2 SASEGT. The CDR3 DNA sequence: TGTGCCAGCAGTGGGACAGATTCTGGAAACACCATATATTTT. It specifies CASSGTDSGNTIYF.

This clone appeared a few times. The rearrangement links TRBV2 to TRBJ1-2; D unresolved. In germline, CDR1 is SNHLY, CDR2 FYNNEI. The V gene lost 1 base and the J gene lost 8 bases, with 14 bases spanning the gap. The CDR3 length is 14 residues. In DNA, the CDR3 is TGTGCCAGCAGTGAAGGCGGCTGGGGATACGGCTACACCTTC. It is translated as CASSEGGWGYGYTF.

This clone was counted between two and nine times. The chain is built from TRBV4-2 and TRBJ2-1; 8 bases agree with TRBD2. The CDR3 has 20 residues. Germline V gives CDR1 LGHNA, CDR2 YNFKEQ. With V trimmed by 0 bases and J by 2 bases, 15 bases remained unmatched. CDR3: CASSQERGGKSQYPYNEQFF. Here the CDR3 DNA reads TGTGCCAGCAGCCAAGAACGGGGGGGCAAATCCCAATACCCCTACAATGAGCAGTTCTTC.

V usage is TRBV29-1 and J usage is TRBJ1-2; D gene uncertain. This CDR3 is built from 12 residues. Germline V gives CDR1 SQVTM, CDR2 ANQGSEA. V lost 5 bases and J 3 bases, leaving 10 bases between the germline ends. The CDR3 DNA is TGCAGCGTTTGGGCGACCGACTATGGCTACACCTTC. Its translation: CSVWATDYGYTF.

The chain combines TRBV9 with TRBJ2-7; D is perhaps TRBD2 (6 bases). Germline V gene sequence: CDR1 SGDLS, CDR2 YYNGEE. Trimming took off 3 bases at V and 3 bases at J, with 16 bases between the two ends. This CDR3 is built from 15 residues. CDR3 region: CASSGGLQHYYEQYF. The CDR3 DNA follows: TGTGCCAGCAGCGGAGGACTACAGCACTACTACGAGCAGTACTTC. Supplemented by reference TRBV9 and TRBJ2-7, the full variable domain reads DSGVTQTPKHLITATGQRVTLRCSPRSGDLSVYWYQQSLDQGLQFLIQYYNGEERAKGNILERFSAQQFPDLHSELNLSSLELGDSALYFCASSGGLQHYYEQYFGPGTRLTVT.

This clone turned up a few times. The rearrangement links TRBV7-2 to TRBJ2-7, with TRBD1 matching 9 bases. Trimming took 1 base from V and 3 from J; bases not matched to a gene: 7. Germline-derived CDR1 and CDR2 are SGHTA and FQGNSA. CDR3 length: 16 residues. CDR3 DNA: TGTGCCAGCAGCTTAGTGGAACAGGGGGCATTCTACGAGCAGTACTTC. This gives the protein CASSLVEQGAFYEQYF.

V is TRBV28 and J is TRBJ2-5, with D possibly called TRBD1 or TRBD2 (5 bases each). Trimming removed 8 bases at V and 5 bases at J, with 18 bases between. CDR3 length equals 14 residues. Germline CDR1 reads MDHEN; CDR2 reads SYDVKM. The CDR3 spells CASALAGTLETQYF. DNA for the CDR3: TGTGCCAGCGCCTTAGCCGGGACGTTGGAGACCCAGTACTTC.